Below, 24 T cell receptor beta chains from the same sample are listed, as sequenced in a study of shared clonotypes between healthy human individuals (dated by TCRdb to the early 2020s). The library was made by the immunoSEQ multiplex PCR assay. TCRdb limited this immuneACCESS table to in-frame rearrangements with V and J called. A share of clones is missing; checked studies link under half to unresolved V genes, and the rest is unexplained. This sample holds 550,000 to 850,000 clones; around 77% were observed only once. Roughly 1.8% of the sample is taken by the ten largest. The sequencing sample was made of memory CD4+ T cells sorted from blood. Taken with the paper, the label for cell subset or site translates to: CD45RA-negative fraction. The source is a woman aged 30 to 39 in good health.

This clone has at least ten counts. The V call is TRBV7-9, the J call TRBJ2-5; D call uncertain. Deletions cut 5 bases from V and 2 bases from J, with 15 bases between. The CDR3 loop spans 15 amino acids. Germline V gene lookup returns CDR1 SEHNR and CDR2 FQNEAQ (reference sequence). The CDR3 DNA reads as TGTGCCAGCAGCCCTAAACGACTCCTTCAAGAGACCCAGTACTTC. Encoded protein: CASSPKRLLQETQYF.

The CDR3 coding sequence is TGTGCCACCCGCCCCGGACTAGCGGGAGAGGGTGAGCAGTTCTTC. Its protein product is CATRPGLAGEGEQFF. The chain couples TRBV19 to TRBJ2-1; TRBD2 agrees at 13 bases. CDR1 and CDR2 (germline): LNHDA, SQIVND (reference sequence). This CDR3 has 15 residues. After removal of 10 bases from V and 9 bases from J, the junction contained 12 bases not matched to a gene.

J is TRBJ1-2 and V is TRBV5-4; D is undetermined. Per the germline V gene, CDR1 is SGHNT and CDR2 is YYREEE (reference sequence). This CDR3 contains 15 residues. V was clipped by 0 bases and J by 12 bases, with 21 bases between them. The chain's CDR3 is CASSLDYQAGKRHTF. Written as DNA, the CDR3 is TGTGCCAGCAGCTTGGACTATCAGGCGGGGAAAAGGCACACCTTC.

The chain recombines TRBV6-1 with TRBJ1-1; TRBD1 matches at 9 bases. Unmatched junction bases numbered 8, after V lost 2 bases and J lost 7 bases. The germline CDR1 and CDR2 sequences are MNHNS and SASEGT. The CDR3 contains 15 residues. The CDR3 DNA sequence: TGTGCCAGCAGTGAACTGGACAGGGGTCCGGGTGAAGCTTTCTTT. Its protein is CASSELDRGPGEAFF.

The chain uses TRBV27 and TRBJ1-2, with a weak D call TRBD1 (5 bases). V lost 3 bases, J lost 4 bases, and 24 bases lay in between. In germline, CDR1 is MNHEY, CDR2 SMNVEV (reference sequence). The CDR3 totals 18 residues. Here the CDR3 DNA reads TGTGCCAGCAGTTTCTGGGGGGAAACTACTAGGAGAGCCTATGGCTACACCTTC. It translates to CASSFWGETTRRAYGYTF.

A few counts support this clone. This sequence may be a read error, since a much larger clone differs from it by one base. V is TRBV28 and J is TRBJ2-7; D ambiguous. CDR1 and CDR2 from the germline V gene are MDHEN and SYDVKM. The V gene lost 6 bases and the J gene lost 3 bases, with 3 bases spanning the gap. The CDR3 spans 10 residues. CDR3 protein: CASRHYEQYF. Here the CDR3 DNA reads TGTGCCAGCAGACACTACGAGCAGTACTTC.

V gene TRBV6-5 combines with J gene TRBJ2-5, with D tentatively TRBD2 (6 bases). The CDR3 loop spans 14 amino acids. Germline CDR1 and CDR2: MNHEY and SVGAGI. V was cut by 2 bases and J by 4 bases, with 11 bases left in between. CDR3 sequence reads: CASSYVRDSETQYF. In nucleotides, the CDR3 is TGTGCCAGCAGTTACGTGCGGGATTCAGAGACCCAGTACTTC.

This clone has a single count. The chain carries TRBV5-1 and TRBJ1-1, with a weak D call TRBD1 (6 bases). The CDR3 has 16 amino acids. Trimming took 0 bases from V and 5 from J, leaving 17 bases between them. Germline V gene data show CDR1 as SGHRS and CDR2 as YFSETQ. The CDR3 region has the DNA TGCGCCAGCAGCTTGGATGTAACAGGGCCGGGGACTGAAGCTTTCTTT. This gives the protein CASSLDVTGPGTEAFF.

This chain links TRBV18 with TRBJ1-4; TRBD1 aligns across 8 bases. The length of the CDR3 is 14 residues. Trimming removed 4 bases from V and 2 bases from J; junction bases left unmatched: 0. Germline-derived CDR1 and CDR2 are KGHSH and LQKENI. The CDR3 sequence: CASSRTGTNEKLFF. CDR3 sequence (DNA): TGTGCCAGCTCACGGACAGGGACTAATGAAAAACTGTTTTTT.

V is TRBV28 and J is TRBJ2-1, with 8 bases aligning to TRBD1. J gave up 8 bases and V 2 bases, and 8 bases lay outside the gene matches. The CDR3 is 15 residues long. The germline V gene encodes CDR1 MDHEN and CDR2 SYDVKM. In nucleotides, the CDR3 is TGTGCCAGCAGTTTACAGGGGGCTGGTGAGGATGAGCAGTTCTTC. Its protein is CASSLQGAGEDEQFF.

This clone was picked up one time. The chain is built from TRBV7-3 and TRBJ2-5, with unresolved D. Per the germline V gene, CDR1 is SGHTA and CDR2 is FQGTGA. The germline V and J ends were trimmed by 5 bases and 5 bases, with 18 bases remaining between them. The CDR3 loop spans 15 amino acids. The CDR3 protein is CASSLNLERVETQYF. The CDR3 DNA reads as TGTGCCAGCAGCCTGAACCTCGAGAGAGTGGAGACCCAGTACTTC.

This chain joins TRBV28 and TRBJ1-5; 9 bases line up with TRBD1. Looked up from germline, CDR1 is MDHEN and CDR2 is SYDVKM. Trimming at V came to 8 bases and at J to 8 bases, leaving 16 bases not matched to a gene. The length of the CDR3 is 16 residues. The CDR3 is CASALSGTGIFKPQHF. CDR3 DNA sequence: TGTGCCAGCGCCCTCTCCGGGACAGGGATATTCAAGCCCCAGCATTTT.

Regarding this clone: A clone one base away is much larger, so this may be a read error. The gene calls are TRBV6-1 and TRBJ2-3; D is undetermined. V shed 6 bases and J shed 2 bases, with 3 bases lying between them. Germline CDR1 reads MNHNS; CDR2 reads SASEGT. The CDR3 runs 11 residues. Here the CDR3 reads CASSPTDTQYF. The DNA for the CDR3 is TGTGCCAGCAGCCCCACAGATACGCAGTATTTT.

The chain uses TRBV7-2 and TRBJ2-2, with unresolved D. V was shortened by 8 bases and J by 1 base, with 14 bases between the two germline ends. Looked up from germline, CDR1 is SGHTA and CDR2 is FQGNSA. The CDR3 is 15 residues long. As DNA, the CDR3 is TGTGCCAGCTCCCTGGTCGGTCGGAACACCGGGGAGCTGTTTTTT. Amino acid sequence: CASSLVGRNTGELFF.

For the CDR3, the DNA is TGTGCCAGTAGTATTCCCGGGTTAAATCAGCCCCAGCATTTT. Encoded protein: CASSIPGLNQPQHF. This chain uses TRBV19 with TRBJ1-5, with no clear D. Germline lookup yields CDR1 LNHDA and CDR2 SQIVND (reference sequence). V gave up 3 bases and J gave up 4 bases, with 10 bases separating them. There are 14 residues in the CDR3.

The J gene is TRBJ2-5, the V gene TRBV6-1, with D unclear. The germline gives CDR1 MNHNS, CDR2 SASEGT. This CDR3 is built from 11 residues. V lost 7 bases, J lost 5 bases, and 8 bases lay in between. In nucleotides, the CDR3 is TGTGCCAGCAAGAGTGATGAGACCCAGTACTTC. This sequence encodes CASKSDETQYF.

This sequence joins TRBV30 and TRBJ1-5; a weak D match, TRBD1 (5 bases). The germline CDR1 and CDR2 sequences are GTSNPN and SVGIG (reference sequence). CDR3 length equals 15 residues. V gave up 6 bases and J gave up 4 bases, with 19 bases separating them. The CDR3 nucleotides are TGTGCCTGCCAACGGGGCCCGGGGTCGAATCAGCCCCAGCATTTT. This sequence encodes CACQRGPGSNQPQHF.

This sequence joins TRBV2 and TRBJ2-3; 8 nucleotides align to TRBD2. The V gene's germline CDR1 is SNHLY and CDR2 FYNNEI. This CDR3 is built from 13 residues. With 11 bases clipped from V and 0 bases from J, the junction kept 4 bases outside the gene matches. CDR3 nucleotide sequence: TGTGCCTGCCAGCGGGAGAGCACAGATACGCAGTATTTT. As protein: CACQRESTDTQYF.

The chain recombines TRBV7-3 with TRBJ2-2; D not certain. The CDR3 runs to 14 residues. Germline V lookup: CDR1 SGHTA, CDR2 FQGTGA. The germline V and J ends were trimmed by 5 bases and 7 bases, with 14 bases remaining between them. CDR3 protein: CASSALTFGGELFF. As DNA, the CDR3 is TGTGCCAGCAGCGCCCTGACATTTGGCGGGGAGCTGTTTTTT.

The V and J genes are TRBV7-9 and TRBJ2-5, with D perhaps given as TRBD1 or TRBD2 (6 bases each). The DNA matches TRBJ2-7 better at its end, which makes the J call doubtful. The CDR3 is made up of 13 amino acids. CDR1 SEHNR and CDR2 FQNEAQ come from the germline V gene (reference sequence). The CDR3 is CASSPEGGHEQYF. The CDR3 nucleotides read TGTGCCAGCAGCCCAGAGGGGGGCCACGAGCAGTACTTC.

The CDR3 DNA follows: TGTGCCAGCATCTCGTTAGGAGTAACCTACGAGCAGTACTTC. Translation gives CASISLGVTYEQYF. This chain uses TRBV5-5 with TRBJ2-7; D gene unclear. Trimming took 6 bases from V and 2 from J, leaving 15 bases between them. This CDR3 spans 14 amino acids. Germline CDR1 and CDR2: SGHKS and YYEKEE (reference sequence).

The CDR3 DNA reads as TGTGCCAGCAGTTTCTACAGAAAGACCTATGGCTACACCTTC. It yields the protein CASSFYRKTYGYTF. V and J are TRBV21-1 and TRBJ1-2; TRBD1 is the table's D call, not checked against the DNA. TRBV21-1 has pseudogene status. The CDR3 has 14 residues.

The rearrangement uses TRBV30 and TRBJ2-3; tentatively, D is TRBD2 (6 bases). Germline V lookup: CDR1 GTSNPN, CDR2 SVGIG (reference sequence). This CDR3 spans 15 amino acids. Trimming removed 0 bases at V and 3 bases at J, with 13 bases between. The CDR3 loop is CAWSVQSGSTDTQYF. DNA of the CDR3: TGTGCCTGGAGTGTACAGAGCGGGTCGACAGATACGCAGTATTTT.

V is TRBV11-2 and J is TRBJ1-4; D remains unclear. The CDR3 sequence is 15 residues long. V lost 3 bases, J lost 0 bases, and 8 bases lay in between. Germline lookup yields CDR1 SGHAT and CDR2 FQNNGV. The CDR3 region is CASSLGIATNEKLFF. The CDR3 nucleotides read TGTGCCAGCAGCTTGGGTATAGCAACTAATGAAAAACTGTTTTTT.